This T cell receptor beta chain originates from a study of blood T cell repertoires in COVID-19. At the level of the study: Italy, Spain and the United States were the sources of the convalescent and acute COVID-19 samples. PBMCs, B-cell-depleted T cells, or T cells provided the cDNA or gDNA that made up the material.

Study processing details: How many nucleated cells were present was estimated from reference gene primer amplification. Sequencing used immunoSEQ multiplex PCR; TCRdb keeps in-frame clones, though not all of them. Clone size and V and J calls were adopted from that table, with D and trimming inferred from the DNA. Among 95,000 to 100,000 clones listed, around 90% were seen once. The TCR originated in a man aged 45-65 years with acute or convalescent COVID-19. Input material: peripheral blood.

For the CDR3, the DNA is TGTGCCAGCTCACCTTGGACAGGGGAGTCGAGCACTGAAGCTTTCTTT. Protein product: CASSPWTGESSTEAFF. This chain uses TRBV18 with TRBJ1-1, with 9 bases aligning to TRBD1. This CDR3 has 16 amino acids. Germline CDR1 reads KGHSH; CDR2 reads LQKENI. With V trimmed by 3 bases and J by 4 bases, 9 bases remained unmatched.